These 10 T cell receptor beta chains originate from one sample sequenced in a study of cytomegalovirus exposure and HLA in healthy donors. TCRdb's copy holds only in-frame clones and misses some; the assay was immunoSEQ multiplex PCR. This table holds tens of thousands of clones, more than 75% found once. Material: PBMCs. These TCRs come from a man younger than 45 in good health and CMV-seronegative.

V usage is TRBV10-1 and J usage is TRBJ2-7; D is possibly TRBD1 (5 bases). Trimming left V 4 bases short and J 7 bases short, with 14 bases between. This CDR3 has 13 residues. Germline V lookup: CDR1 WNHNN, CDR2 SYGVQD (reference sequence). CDR3 coding DNA: TGCGCCAGCAGTGTTAACAGGAACGGAGAGCAGTACTTC. Its protein product is CASSVNRNGEQYF.

The CDR3 DNA follows: TGTGCCAGCATGGCACAACCGGGGGTGTTCGGCTACACCTTC. This encodes CASMAQPGVFGYTF. This sequence joins TRBV2 and TRBJ1-2; the D gene is possibly TRBD1 (5 bases). Germline loops: CDR1 SNHLY, CDR2 FYNNEI. Trimming took 7 bases from V and 8 from J, leaving 20 bases between them. This CDR3 is 14 amino acids long.

This chain uses TRBV7-9 with TRBJ2-7, with TRBD1 as a possible D gene (7 bases). From germline, CDR1 is SEHNR and CDR2 FQNEAQ (reference sequence). The CDR3 extends over 12 amino acids. The V and J ends lost 4 bases and 9 bases respectively, with 13 bases between them. Here the CDR3 reads CASSSQGGGQYF. CDR3 coding DNA: TGTGCCAGCAGCTCGCAGGGGGGAGGGCAGTACTTC. Drawing the rest from reference TRBV7-9 and TRBJ2-7, the complete variable domain is DTGVSQNPRHKITKRGQNVTFRCDPISEHNRLYWYRQTLGQGPEFLTYFQNEAQLEKSRLLSDRFSAERPKGSFSTLEIQRTEQGDSAMYLCASSSQGGGQYFGPGTRLTVT.

The chain links TRBV25-1 to TRBJ1-1, with D maybe TRBD1 (6 bases). Germline loops: CDR1 MGHDK, CDR2 SYGVNS. Trimming took off 3 bases at V and 8 bases at J, with 10 bases between the two ends. This CDR3 comprises 12 residues. The CDR3 region is CASSDQTGEAFF. The DNA for the CDR3 is TGTGCCAGCAGTGACCAAACAGGGGAAGCTTTCTTT.

The chain uses TRBV7-2 and TRBJ2-1; D ambiguous. V lost 3 bases to trimming and J lost 1 base, with 7 bases between them. This CDR3 spans 14 amino acids. CDR1 is SGHTA and CDR2 is FQGNSA in the germline V gene. The CDR3 DNA sequence: TGTGCCAGCAGCTTCGGTTCTTCCTACAATGAGCAGTTCTTC. As protein: CASSFGSSYNEQFF. Together with reference TRBV7-2 and TRBJ2-1, the CDR3 gives the full variable domain: GAGVSQSPSNKVTEKGKDVELRCDPISGHTALYWYRQSLGQGLEFLIYFQGNSAPDKSGLPSDRFSAERTGGSVSTLTIQRTQQEDSAVYLCASSFGSSYNEQFFGPGTRLTVL.

The chain combines TRBV27 with TRBJ2-2; D not resolved. Trimming pared 2 bases from V and 3 bases from J, leaving 7 bases between. The CDR3 has 14 residues. Germline loops: CDR1 MNHEY, CDR2 SMNVEV (reference sequence). This CDR3 reads CASSLVPYTGELFF. The CDR3 DNA sequence: TGTGCCAGCAGTTTAGTCCCCTACACCGGGGAGCTGTTTTTT.

The chain employs TRBV28 and TRBJ1-6; no reliable D call. The CDR3 is 12 amino acids. CDR1 is MDHEN, CDR2 SYDVKM, per germline. With 3 bases removed from V and 14 bases from J, the gap between germline ends came to 11 bases. CDR3 sequence (DNA): TGTGCCAGCAGTTTGCGGCTGGAGTCCCTCCACTTT. Its translation: CASSLRLESLHF. The complete variable domain, with remaining parts taken from reference TRBV28 and TRBJ1-6, reads DVKVTQSSRYLVKRTGEKVFLECVQDMDHENMFWYRQDPGLGLRLIYFSYDVKMKEKGDIPEGYSVSREKKERFSLILESASTNQTSMYLCASSLRLESLHFGNGTRLTVT.

This chain links TRBV11-2 with TRBJ2-7, with D maybe TRBD1 (5 bases). Germline CDR1 and CDR2: SGHAT and FQNNGV. This CDR3 spans 12 amino acids. Trimming took off 1 base at V and 5 bases at J, with 6 bases between the two ends. The CDR3 bases are TGTGCCAGCAGCTTAGGGGGCCACGAGCAGTACTTC. Its protein is CASSLGGHEQYF.

This clone was observed once. The chain has TRBV6-5 and TRBJ2-7, with a possible D match to TRBD1 (6 bases). CDR1 and CDR2 (germline): MNHEY, SVGAGI. V lost 0 bases to trimming and J lost 2 bases, with 11 bases between them. This CDR3 region has 15 residues. CDR3 in DNA: TGTGCCAGCAGTTACTCAGGACAGATGACCTACGAGCAGTACTTC. Translated: CASSYSGQMTYEQYF.

The chain combines TRBV5-1 with TRBJ1-2; TRBD1 aligns across 12 bases. In germline, CDR1 is SGHRS, CDR2 YFSETQ. The junction had 5 bases not matched to a gene; V was cut back by 4 bases and J by 4 bases. The CDR3 loop spans 15 amino acids. The CDR3 DNA follows: TGCGCCAGCAGCCCCGGGACAGGGGGCGGCTATGGCTACACCTTC. Translating it yields CASSPGTGGGYGYTF.